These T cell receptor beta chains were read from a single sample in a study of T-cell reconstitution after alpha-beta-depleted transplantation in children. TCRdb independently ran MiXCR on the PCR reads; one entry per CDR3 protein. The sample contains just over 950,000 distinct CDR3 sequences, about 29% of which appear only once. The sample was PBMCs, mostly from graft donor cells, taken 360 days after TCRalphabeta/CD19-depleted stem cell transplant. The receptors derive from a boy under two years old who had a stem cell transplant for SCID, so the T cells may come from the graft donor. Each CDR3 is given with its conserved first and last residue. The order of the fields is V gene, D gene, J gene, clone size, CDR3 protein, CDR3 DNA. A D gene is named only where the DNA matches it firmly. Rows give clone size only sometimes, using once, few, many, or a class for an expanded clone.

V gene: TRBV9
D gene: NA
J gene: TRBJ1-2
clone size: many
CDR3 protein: CASSHLDRFYGYTF
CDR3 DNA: TGTGCCAGCAGCCACCTCGACAGGTTCTATGGCTACACCTTC

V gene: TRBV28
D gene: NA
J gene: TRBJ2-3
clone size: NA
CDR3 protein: CASSLASHATDTQYF
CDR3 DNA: TGTGCCAGCAGTTTGGCCAGTCATGCCACAGATACGCAGTATTTT

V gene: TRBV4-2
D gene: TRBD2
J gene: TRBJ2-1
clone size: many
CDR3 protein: CASSQGTSGYNEQFF
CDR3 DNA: TGCGCCAGCAGCCAGGGGACTAGCGGGTACAATGAGCAGTTCTTC

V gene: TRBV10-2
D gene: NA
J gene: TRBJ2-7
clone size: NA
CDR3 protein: CASSGQASYEQYF
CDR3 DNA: TGCGCCAGCAGTGGACAGGCCTCCTACGAGCAGTACTTC

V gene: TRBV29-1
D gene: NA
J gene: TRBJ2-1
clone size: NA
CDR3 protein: CSAVTGSYNEQFF
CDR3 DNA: TGCAGCGCCGTGACGGGATCCTACAATGAGCAGTTCTTC

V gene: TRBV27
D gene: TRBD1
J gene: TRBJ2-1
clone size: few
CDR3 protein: CASSPGQFSYNEQFF
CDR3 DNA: TGTGCCAGCAGTCCGGGACAGTTCTCCTACAATGAGCAGTTCTTC

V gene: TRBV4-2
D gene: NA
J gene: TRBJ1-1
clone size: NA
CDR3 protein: CASSQQEGNTEAFF
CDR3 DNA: TGTGCCAGCAGCCAACAGGAGGGGAACACTGAAGCTTTCTTT

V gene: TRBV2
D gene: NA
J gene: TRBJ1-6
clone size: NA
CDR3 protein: CASSERSVGSAYNSPLHF
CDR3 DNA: TGTGCCAGCAGTGAAAGGAGTGTAGGGTCAGCCTATAATTCACCCCTCCACTTT

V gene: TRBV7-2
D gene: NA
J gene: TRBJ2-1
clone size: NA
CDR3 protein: CASSPFAGPLPSNEQFF
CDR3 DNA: TGTGCCAGCAGCCCCTTCGCCGGGCCCTTACCCTCCAATGAGCAGTTCTTC

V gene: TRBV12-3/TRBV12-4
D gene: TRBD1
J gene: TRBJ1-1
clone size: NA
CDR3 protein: CASRKGQWGTEAFF
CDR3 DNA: TGTGCCAGCAGGAAGGGACAGTGGGGAACTGAAGCTTTCTTT

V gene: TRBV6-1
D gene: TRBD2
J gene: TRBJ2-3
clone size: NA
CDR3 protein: CASTRTSLGADTQYF
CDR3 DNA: TGTGCCAGCACCCGGACTAGCCTCGGGGCAGATACGCAGTATTTT

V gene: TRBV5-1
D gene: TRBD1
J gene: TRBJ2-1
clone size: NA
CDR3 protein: CASNTDRVSRNEQFF
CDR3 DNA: TGCGCCAGCAACACGGACAGGGTGTCCAGGAATGAGCAGTTCTTC

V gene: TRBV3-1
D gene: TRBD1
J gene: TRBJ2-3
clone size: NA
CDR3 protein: CASSQGQGRRDTQYF
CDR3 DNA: TGTGCCAGCAGCCAGGGACAGGGTAGGCGGGATACGCAGTATTTT

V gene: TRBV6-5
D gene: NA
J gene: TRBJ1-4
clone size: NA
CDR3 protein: CASSYSIGPSNEKLFF
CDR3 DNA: TGTGCCAGCAGTTACTCGATTGGGCCCTCTAATGAAAAACTGTTTTTT

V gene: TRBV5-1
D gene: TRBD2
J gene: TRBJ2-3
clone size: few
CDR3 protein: CASRLAGRDTQYF
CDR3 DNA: TGCGCCAGCCGATTAGCGGGGCGGGATACGCAGTATTTT

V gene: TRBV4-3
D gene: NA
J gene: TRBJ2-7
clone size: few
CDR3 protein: CASSPEGRGSYEQYF
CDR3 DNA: TGCGCCAGCAGCCCGGAGGGGAGGGGGTCCTACGAGCAGTACTTC

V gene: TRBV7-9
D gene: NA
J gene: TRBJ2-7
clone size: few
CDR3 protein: CASSTVQSSYEQYF
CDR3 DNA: TGTGCCAGCAGCACCGTGCAGAGCTCCTACGAGCAGTACTTC

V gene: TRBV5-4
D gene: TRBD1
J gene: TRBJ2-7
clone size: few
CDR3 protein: CASSARQGSEQYF
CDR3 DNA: TGTGCCAGCAGCGCCAGACAGGGCTCCGAGCAGTACTTC

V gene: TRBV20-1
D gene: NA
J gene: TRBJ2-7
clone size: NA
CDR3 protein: CSAAFSAYEQYF
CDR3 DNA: TGCAGTGCTGCCTTCTCCGCCTACGAGCAGTACTTC

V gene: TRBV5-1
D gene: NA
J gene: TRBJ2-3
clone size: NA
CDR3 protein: CASSLRASTSTDTQYF
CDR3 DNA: TGCGCCAGCAGCTTAAGGGCTAGCACTAGCACAGATACGCAGTATTTT

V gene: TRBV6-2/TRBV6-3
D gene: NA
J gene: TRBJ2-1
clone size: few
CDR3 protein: CASNNYNEQFF
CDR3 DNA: TGTGCCAGCAATAATTACAATGAGCAGTTCTTC

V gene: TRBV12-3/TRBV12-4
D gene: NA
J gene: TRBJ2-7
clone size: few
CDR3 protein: CASSRGHSYEQYF
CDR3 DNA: TGTGCCAGCAGTCGGGGACATTCCTACGAGCAGTACTTC

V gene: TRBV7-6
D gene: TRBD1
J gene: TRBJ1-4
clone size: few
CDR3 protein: CASSLVPTGEEKLFF
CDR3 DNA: TGTGCCAGCAGCTTAGTCCCGACAGGGGAGGAAAAACTGTTTTTT

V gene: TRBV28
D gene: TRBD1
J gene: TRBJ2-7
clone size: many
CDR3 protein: CASSVTGAIWDEQYF
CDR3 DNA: TGTGCCAGCAGTGTGACAGGGGCAATTTGGGACGAGCAGTACTTC

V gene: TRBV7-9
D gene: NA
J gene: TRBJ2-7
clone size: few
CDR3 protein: CASSLGDTLSYEQYF
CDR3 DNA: TGTGCCAGCAGCTTAGGGGACACCCTTTCCTACGAGCAGTACTTC

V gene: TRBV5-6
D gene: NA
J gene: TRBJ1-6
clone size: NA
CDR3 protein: CASSSWAKLQNSPLHF
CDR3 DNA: TGTGCCAGCAGCTCCTGGGCCAAGCTCCAGAATTCACCCCTCCACTTT

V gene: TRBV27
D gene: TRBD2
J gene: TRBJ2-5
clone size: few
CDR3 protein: CASSWAGGPETQYF
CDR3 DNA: TGTGCCAGCAGTTGGGCGGGGGGGCCGGAGACCCAGTACTTC

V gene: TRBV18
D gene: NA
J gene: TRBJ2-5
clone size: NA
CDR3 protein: CASSPEPQETQYF
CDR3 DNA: TGTGCCAGCTCACCCGAACCCCAAGAGACCCAGTACTTC

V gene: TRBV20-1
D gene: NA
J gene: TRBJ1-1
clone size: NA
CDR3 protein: CSATEDRNTEAFF
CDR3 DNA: TGCAGTGCTACCGAGGACAGGAACACTGAAGCTTTCTTT

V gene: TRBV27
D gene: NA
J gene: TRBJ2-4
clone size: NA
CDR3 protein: CASSPGGGKLAKNIQYF
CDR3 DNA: TGTGCCAGCTCCCCCGGGGGCGGTAAACTAGCCAAAAACATTCAGTACTTC

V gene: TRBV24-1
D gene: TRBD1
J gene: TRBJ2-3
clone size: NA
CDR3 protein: CATSDRGQGSADTQYF
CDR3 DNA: TGTGCCACCAGTGATCGAGGACAGGGGAGCGCAGATACGCAGTATTTT

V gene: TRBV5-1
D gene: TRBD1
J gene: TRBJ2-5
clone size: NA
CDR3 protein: CASFRTGGQETQYF
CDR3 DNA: TGCGCCAGCTTCCGGACAGGGGGACAAGAGACCCAGTACTTC

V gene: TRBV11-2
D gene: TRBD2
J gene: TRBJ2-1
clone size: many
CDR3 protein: CASSLDRLAGRFGEQFF
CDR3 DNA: TGTGCCAGCAGCTTAGATCGTCTAGCGGGGAGGTTTGGTGAGCAGTTCTTC

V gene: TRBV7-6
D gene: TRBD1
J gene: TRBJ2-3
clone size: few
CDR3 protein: CASSFLSRGLDTQYF
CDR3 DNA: TGTGCCAGCAGCTTTTTGTCCAGGGGGCTGGATACGCAGTATTTT

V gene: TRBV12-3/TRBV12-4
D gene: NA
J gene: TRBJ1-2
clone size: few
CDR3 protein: CASSSWTINYGYTF
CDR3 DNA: TGTGCCAGCAGTTCCTGGACAATTAACTATGGCTACACCTTC

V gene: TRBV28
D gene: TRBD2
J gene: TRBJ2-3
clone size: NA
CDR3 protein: CASSLSRTSGVADTQYF
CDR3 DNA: TGTGCCAGCAGTTTATCCCGGACTAGCGGGGTTGCAGATACGCAGTATTTT

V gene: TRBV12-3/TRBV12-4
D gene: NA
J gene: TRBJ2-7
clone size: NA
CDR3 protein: CASRAGQTYEQYF
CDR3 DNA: TGTGCCAGCAGGGCAGGACAGACCTACGAGCAGTACTTC

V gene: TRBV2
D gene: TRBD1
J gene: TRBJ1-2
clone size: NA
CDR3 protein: CASRDRALGYTF
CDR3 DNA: TGTGCCAGCAGGGACAGGGCCCTTGGCTACACCTTC

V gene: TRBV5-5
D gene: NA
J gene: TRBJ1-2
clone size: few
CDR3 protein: CASSSLAGWDGYTF
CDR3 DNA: TGTGCCAGCAGCTCCCTGGCAGGTTGGGATGGCTACACCTTC

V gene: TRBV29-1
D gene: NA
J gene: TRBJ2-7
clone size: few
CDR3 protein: CSVFLPYEQYF
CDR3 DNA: TGCAGCGTTTTTTTGCCGTACGAGCAGTACTTC

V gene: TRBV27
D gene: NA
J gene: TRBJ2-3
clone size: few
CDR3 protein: CASSSRFRTDTQYF
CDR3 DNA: TGTGCCAGCAGTTCTCGGTTCCGCACAGATACGCAGTATTTT

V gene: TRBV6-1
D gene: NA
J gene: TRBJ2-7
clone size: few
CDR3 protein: CASSEVAGTYEQYF
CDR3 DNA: TGTGCCAGCAGTGAAGTCGCAGGGACCTACGAGCAGTACTTC

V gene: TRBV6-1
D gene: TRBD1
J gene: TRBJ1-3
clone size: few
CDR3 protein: CASRRTGSGNTIYF
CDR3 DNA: TGTGCCAGCAGGAGGACAGGCTCTGGAAACACCATATATTTT

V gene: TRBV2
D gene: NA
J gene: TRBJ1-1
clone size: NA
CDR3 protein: CASRTIPRRGNTEAFF
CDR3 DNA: TGTGCCAGCAGGACGATACCAAGACGGGGGAACACTGAAGCTTTCTTT

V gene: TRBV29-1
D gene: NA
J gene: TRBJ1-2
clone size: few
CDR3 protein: CSVEDLGGYGYTF
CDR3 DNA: TGCAGCGTTGAAGATCTGGGGGGCTATGGCTACACCTTC

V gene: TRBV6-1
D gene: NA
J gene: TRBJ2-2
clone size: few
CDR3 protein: CASSEMGPAALPGELFF
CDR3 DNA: TGTGCCAGCAGTGAAATGGGCCCAGCAGCGCTCCCCGGGGAGCTGTTTTTT

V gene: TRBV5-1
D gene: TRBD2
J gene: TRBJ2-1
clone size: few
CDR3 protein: CASSWTSGGAGEQFF
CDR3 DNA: TGCGCCAGCAGCTGGACTAGCGGGGGGGCCGGGGAGCAGTTCTTC

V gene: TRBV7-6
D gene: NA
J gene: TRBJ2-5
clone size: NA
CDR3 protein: CASSSVEGGGETQYF
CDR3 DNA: TGTGCCAGCAGCTCCGTTGAGGGGGGTGGGGAGACCCAGTACTTC

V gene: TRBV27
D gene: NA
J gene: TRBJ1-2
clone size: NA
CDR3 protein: CASSPRAGGNYGYTF
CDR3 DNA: TGTGCCAGCAGTCCCCGGGCGGGGGGAAACTATGGCTACACCTTC

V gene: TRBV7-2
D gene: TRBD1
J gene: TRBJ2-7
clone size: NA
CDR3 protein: CASSLVSGTGDYEQYF
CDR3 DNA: TGTGCCAGCAGCTTAGTCTCCGGGACAGGAGACTACGAGCAGTACTTC

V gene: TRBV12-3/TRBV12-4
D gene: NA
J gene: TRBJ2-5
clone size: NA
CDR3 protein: CASSFWTKQETQYF
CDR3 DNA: TGTGCCAGCAGTTTTTGGACTAAGCAAGAGACCCAGTACTTC

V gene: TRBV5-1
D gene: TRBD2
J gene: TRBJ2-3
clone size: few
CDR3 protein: CASSLPGLGSTDTQYF
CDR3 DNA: TGCGCCAGCAGCCTTCCGGGACTAGGGAGCACAGATACGCAGTATTTT

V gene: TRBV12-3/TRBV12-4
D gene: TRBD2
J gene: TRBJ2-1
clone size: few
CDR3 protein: CASSELAGGPSYNEQFF
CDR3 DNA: TGTGCCAGCAGCGAACTAGCGGGGGGGCCTTCCTACAATGAGCAGTTCTTC

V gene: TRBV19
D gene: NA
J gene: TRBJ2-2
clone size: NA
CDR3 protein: CASSIWAGELFF
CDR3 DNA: TGTGCCAGTAGTATCTGGGCCGGGGAGCTGTTTTTT

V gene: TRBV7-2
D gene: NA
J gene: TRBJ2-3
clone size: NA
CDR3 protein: CASSLSPQGRSTDTQYF
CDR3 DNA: TGTGCCAGCAGCTTATCCCCACAGGGCCGAAGCACAGATACGCAGTATTTT

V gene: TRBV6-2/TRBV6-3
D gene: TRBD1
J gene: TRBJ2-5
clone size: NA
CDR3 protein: CASSASSGQVPRGQYF
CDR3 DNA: TGTGCCAGCAGTGCCTCCTCAGGACAGGTACCAAGGGGCCAGTACTTC